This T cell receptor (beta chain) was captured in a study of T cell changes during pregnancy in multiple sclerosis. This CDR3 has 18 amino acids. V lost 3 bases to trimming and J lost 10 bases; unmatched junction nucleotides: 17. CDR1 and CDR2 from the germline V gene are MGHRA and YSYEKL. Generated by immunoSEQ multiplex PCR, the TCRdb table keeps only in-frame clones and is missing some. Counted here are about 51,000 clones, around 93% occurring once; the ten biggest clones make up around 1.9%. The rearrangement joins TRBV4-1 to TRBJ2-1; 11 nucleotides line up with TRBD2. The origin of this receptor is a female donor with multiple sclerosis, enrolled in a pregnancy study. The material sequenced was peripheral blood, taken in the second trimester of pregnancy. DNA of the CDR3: TGCGCCAGCAGCCAGAACTGGGGACTAGCGGAAGACTCTAGGGAGCAGTTCTTC. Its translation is CASSQNWGLAEDSREQFF.